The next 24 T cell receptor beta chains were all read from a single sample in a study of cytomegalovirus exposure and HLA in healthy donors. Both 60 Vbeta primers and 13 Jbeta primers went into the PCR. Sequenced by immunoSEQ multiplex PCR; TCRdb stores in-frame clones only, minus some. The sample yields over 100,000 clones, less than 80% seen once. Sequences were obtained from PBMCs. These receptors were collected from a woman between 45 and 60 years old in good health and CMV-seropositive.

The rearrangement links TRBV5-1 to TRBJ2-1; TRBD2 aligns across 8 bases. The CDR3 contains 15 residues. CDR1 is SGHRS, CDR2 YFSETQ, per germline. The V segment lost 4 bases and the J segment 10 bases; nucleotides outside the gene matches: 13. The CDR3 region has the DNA TGCGCCAGCAGCCCGGGGGGGCGGGAGTTCTACGAGCAGTTCTTC. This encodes CASSPGGREFYEQFF.

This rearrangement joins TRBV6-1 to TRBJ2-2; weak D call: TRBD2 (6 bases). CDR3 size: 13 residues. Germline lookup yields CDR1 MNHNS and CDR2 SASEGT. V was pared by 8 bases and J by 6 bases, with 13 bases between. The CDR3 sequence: CASWRGLAGELFF. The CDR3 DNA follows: TGTGCCAGCTGGAGGGGTTTGGCCGGGGAGCTGTTTTTT.

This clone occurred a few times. The chain's CDR3 is CASSQEFPDTGELFF. In nucleotides, the CDR3 is TGCGCCAGCAGCCAAGAATTCCCAGACACCGGGGAGCTGTTTTTT. This chain uses TRBV4-1 with TRBJ2-2; D gene ambiguous. Per the germline V gene, CDR1 is MGHRA and CDR2 is YSYEKL. The CDR3 covers 15 residues. Trimming removed 0 bases from V and 3 bases from J, with 8 bases in between.

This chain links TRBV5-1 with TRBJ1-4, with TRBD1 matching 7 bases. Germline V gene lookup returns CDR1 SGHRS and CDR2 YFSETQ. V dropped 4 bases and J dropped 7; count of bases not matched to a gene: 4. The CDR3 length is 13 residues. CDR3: CASSRGTAEKLFF. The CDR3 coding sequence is TGCGCCAGCAGCCGGGGGACAGCTGAAAAACTGTTTTTT.

Here the CDR3 reads CASSPLNYYEQYF. The CDR3 DNA sequence: TGTGCCAGCAGCCCCCTAAATTACTACGAGCAGTACTTC. The gene calls are TRBV14 and TRBJ2-7; D unresolved. The CDR3 covers 13 residues. Germline loops: CDR1 SGHDN, CDR2 FVKESK. V gave up 4 bases and J gave up 3 bases, with 10 bases separating them.

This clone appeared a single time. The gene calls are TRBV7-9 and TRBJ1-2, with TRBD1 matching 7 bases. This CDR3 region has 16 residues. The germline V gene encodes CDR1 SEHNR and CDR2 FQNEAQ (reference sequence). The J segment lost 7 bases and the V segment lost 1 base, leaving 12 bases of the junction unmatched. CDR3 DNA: TGTGCCAGCAGCTTAGTGGGAATTTTAGACAGGGCTGGCTACACCTTC. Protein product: CASSLVGILDRAGYTF.

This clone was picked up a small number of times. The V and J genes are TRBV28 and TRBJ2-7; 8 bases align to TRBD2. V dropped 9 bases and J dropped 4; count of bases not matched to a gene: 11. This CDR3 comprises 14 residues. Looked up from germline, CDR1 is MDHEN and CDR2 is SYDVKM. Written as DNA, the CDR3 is TGTGCCAGTAAATTAGCGGGATCGGGGTACGAGCAGTACTTC. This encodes CASKLAGSGYEQYF.

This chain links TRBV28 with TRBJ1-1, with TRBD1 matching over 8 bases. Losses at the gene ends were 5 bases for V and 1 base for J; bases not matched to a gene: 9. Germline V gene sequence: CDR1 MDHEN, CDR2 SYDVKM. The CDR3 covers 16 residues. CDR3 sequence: CASSISGGPTNTEAFF. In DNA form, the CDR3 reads TGTGCCAGCAGTATCTCAGGGGGCCCCACGAACACTGAAGCTTTCTTT.

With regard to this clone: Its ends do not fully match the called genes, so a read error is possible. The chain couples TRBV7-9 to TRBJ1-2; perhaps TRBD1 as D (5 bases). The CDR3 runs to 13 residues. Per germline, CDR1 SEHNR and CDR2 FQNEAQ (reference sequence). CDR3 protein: CSSSTQEFYGYTF. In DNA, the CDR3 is TGTTCCAGCAGCACACAGGAGTTCTATGGCTACACCTTC.

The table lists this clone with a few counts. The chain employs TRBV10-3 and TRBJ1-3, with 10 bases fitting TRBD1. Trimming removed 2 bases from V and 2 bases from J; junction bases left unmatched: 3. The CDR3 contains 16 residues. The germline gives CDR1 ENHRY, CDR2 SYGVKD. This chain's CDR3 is CAISEGDRGPGNTIYF. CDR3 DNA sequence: TGTGCCATCAGTGAGGGAGACAGGGGGCCTGGAAACACCATATATTTT.

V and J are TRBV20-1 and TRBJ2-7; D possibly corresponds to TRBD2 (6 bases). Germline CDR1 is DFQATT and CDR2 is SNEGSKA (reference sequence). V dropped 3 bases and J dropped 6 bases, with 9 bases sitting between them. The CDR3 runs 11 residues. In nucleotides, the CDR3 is TGCAGTGCTAGGGGCGGGGCCGAGCAGTACTTC. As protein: CSARGGAEQYF.

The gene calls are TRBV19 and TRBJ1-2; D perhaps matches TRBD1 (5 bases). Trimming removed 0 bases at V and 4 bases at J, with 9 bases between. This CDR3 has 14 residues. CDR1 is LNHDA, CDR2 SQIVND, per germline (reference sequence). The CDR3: CASSIDQGGYGYTF. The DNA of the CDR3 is TGTGCCAGTAGTATAGATCAGGGAGGCTATGGCTACACCTTC.

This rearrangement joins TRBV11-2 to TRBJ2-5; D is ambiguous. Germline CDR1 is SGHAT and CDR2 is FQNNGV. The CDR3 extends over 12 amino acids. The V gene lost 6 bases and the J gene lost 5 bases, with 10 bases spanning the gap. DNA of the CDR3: TGTGCCAGCAGACGCGTCCCCGAGACCCAGTACTTC. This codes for CASRRVPETQYF.

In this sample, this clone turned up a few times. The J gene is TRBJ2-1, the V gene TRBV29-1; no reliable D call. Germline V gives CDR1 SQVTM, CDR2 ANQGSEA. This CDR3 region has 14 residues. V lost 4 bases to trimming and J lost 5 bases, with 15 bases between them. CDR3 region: CSVGSGLRNNEQFF. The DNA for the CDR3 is TGCAGCGTTGGGTCAGGCCTCAGGAACAATGAGCAGTTCTTC.

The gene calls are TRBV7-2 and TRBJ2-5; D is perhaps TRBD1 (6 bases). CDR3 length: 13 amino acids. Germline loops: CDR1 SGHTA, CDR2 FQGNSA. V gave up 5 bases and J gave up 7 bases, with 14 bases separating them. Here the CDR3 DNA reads TGTGCCAGCAGCCAACCGACAGGAACGACCCAGTACTTC. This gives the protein CASSQPTGTTQYF.

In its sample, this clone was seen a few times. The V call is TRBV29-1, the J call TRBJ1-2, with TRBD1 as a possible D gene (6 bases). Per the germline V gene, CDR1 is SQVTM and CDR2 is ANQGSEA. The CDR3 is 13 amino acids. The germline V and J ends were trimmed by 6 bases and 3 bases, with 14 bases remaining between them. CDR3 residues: CSVSPAGDYGYTF. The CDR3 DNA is TGCAGCGTAAGTCCGGCAGGGGACTATGGCTACACCTTC.

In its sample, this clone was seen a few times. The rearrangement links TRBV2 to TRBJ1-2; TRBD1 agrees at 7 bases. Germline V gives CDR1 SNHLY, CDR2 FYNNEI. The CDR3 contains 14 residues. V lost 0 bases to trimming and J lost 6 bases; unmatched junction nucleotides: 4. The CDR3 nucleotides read TGTGCCAGCAGTGAAGCCGGGACAGTCGATGGCTACACCTTC. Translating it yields CASSEAGTVDGYTF.

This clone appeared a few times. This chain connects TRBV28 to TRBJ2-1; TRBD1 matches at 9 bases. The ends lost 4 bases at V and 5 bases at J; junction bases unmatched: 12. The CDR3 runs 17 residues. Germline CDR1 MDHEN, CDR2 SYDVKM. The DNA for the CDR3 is TGTGCCAGCAGTTCTCCACAGGGGGCAGGAAAAGACAATGAGCAGTTCTTC. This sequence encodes CASSSPQGAGKDNEQFF.

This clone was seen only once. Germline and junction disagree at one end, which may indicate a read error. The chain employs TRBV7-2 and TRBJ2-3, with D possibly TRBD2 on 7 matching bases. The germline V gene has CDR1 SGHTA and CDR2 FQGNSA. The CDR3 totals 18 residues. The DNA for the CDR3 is TGTGCCAGCAGCTTAGAGGGGGGGTACCGGGACCGCACATATACGCAGTATTTT. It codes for CASSLEGGYRDRTYTQYF.

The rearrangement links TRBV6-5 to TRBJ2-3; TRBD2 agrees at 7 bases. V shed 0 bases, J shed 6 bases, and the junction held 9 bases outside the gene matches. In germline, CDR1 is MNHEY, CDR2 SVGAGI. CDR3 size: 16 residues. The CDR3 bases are TGTGCCAGCAGTTACTCGAGTGTGGGGAGGGTTGATACGCAGTATTTT. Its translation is CASSYSSVGRVDTQYF.

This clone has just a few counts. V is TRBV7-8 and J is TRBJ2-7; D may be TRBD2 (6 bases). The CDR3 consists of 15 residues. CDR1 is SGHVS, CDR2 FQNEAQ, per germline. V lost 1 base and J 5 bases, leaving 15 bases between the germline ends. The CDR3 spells CASSLEGGTVDEQYF. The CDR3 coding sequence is TGTGCCAGCAGCTTAGAGGGAGGAACAGTCGACGAGCAGTACTTC.

Here the CDR3 reads CASSLEQGGTQYF. DNA for the CDR3: TGTGCCAGCAGCTTAGAGCAGGGAGGTACGCAGTATTTT. The chain combines TRBV7-2 with TRBJ2-3; D is perhaps TRBD2 (6 bases). Per the germline V gene, CDR1 is SGHTA and CDR2 is FQGNSA. The V end lost 1 base, the J end lost 8 bases, and 10 bases lay between the germline ends. The CDR3 sequence is 13 residues long.

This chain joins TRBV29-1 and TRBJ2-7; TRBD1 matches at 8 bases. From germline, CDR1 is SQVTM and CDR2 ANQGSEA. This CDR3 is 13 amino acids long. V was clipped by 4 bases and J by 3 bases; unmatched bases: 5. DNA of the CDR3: TGCAGCGTTGGCCCCGGACAGGGCTACGAGCAGTACTTC. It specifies CSVGPGQGYEQYF.

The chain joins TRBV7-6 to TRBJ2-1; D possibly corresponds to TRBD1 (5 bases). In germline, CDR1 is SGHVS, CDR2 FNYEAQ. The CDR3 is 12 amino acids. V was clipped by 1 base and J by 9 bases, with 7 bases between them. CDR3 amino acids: CASSLEQGEQFF. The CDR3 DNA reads TGTGCCAGCAGCTTAGAGCAGGGTGAGCAGTTCTTC.